This TCR beta chain was retrieved from a study of regulatory T cells in long-lasting Graves disease. Study-wide points: Patients with persistent disease shared 2,500 or so public clonotypes, outpacing the 900 to 1,000 shared by new patients.

The germline V and J ends were trimmed by 0 bases and 6 bases, with 12 bases remaining between them. Germline CDR1 is LNHDA and CDR2 is SQIVND (reference sequence). CDR3 length: 15 residues. Indicated time point: persistent/refractory GD, antithyroid drugs over 5 years with positive TRAb. RNA extracted from PBMCs served as the sequencing template. As a group, patients came from one endocrinology department in Xi'an, China. This clonotype has a handful of counts. The antigen is not known. Building the TCR beta libraries relied on iRepertoire HTBI primers, and CDR3 regions underwent Arm-PCR. TCRdb used MiXCR to reprocess the multiplex PCR reads, holding one entry per CDR3 protein. Here the sample spans 450,000 or so distinct CDR3 sequences, 20% to 25% being singletons.

This TCR derives from a female donor with Graves disease. The chain is built from TRBV19 and TRBJ1-5, with TRBD1 as a possible D gene (5 bases). The specimen was peripheral blood mononuclear cells (PBMCs), collected when the disease was refractory, from a patient treated with antithyroid drugs. CDR3 loop: CASSIDLGVSQPQHF. The CDR3 DNA sequence: TGTGCCAGTAGTATAGATCTAGGGGTTAGTCAGCCCCAGCATTTT.